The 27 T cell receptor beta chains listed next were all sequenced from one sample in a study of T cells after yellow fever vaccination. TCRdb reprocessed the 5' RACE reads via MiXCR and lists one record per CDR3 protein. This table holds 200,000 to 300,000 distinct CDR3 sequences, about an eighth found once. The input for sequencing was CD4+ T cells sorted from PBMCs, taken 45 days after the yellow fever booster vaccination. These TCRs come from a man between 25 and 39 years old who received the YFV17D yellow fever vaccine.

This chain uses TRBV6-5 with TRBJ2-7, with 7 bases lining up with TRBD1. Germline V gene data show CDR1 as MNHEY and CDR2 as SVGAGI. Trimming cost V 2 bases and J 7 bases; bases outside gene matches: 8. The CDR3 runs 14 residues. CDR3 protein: CASSYKGGASEQYF. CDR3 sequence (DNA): TGTGCCAGCAGTTACAAAGGGGGCGCGTCAGAGCAGTACTTC.

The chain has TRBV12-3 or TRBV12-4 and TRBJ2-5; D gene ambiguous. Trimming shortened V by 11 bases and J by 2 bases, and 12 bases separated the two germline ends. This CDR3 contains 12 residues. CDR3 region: CAVRTGQETQYF. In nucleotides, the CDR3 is TGTGCCGTTCGGACGGGTCAAGAGACCCAGTACTTC.

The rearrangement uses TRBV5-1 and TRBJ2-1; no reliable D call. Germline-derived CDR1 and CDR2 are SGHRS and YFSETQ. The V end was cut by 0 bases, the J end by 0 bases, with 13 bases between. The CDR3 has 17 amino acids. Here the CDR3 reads CASSLGLLVSSYNEQFF. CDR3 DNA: TGCGCCAGCAGCTTGGGGCTCTTGGTAAGCTCCTACAATGAGCAGTTCTTC.

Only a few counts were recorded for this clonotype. CDR3 sequence (DNA): TGTGCCACCAGCTGGGGACTAGCGGGAGAGCGAAGGGAGCAGTACTTC. Its translation: CATSWGLAGERREQYF. The chain uses TRBV15 and TRBJ2-7; 14 bases align to TRBD2. This CDR3 region has 16 residues. In germline, CDR1 is LNHNV, CDR2 YYDKDF (reference sequence). V lost 5 bases and J lost 7; bases outside the gene matches: 10.

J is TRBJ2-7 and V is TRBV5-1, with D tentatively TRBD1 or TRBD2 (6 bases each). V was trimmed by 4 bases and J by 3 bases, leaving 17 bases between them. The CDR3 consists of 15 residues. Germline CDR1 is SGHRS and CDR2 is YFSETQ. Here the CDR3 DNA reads TGCGCCAGCAGCGAACAGGGAGGAGGCGTCTACGAGCAGTACTTC. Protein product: CASSEQGGGVYEQYF.

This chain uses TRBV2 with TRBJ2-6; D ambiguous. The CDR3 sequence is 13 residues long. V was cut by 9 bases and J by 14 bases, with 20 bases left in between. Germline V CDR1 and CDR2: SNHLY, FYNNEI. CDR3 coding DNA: TGTGCCAGAGGAGACCCCTCCGGGCACTTCCTGACTTTC. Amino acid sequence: CARGDPSGHFLTF.

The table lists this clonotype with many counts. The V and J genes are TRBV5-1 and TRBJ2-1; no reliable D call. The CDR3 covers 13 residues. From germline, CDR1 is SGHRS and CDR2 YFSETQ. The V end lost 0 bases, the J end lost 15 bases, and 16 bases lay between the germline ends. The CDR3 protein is CASSLVVSDARFF. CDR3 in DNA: TGCGCCAGCAGCTTGGTGGTTTCGGACGCCCGGTTCTTC. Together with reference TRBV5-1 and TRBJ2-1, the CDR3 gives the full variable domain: KAGVTQTPRYLIKTRGQQVTLSCSPISGHRSVSWYQQTPGQGLQFLFEYFSETQRNKGNFPGRFSGRQFSNSRSEMNVSTLELGDSALYLCASSLVVSDARFFGPGTRLTVL.

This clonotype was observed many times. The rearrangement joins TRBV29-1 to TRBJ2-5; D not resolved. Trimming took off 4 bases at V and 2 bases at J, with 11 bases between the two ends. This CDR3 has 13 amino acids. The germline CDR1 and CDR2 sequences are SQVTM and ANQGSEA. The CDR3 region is CSVAYGSQETQYF. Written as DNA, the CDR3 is TGCAGCGTTGCATACGGGTCACAAGAGACCCAGTACTTC.

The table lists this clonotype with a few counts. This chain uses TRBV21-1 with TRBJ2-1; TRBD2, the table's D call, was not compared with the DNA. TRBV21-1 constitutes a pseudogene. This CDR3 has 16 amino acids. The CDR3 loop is CASSGRLETEYNEQFF. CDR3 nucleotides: TGTGCCAGCAGCGGCCGACTAGAGACCGAGTACAATGAGCAGTTCTTC.

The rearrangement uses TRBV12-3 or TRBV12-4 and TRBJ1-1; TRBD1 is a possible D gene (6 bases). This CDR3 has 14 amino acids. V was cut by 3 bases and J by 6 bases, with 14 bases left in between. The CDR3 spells CASSFNPRGSEAFF. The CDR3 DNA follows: TGTGCCAGCAGTTTCAACCCCAGGGGTTCTGAAGCTTTCTTT.

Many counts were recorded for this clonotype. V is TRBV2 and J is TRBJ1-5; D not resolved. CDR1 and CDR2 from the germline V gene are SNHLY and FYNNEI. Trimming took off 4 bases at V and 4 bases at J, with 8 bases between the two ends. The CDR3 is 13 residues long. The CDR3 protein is CASSGPVNQPQHF. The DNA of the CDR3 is TGTGCCAGCAGTGGACCAGTGAATCAGCCCCAGCATTTT.

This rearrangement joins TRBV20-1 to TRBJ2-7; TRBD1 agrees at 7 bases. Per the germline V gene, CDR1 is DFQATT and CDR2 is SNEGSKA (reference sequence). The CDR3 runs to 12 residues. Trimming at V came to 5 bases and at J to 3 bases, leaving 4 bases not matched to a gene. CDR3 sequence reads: CSAGDRLYEQYF. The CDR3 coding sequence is TGCAGTGCTGGGGACAGACTCTACGAGCAGTACTTC.

CDR3 residues: CASSTSPGQGRETQYF. The CDR3 DNA is TGTGCCAGCAGCACATCTCCGGGACAGGGGCGGGAGACCCAGTACTTC. The chain carries TRBV11-2 and TRBJ2-5; TRBD1 matches 10 bases. Per germline, CDR1 SGHAT and CDR2 FQNNGV. This CDR3 region has 16 residues. Trimming took 5 bases from V and 5 from J; bases not matched to a gene: 11.

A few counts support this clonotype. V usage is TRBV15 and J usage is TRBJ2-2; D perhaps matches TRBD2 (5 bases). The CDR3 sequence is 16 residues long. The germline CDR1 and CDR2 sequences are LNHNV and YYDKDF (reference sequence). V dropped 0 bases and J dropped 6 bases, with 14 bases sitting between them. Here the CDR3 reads CATSRDRGSAAGELFF. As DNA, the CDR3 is TGTGCCACCAGCAGAGATCGGGGTAGCGCCGCCGGGGAGCTGTTTTTT.

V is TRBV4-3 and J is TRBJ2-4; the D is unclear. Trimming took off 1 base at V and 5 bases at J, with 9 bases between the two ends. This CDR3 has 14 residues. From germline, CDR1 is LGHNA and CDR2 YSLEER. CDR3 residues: CASSQVGRENIQYF. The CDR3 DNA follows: TGCGCCAGCAGCCAAGTTGGCCGGGAAAACATTCAGTACTTC.

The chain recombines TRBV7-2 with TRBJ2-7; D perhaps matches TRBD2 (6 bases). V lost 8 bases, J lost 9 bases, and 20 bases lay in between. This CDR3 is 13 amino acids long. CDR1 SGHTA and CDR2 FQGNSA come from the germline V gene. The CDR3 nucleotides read TGTGCCAGCGGCCTAGAGACTAGAGTTGGGCAGTACTTC. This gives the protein CASGLETRVGQYF.

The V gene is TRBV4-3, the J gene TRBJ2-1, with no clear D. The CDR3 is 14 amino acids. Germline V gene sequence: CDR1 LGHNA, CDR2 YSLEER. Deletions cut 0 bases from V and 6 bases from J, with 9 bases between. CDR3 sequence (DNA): TGCGCCAGCAGCCAAGATTCGGAAGCCAATGAGCAGTTCTTC. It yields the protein CASSQDSEANEQFF.

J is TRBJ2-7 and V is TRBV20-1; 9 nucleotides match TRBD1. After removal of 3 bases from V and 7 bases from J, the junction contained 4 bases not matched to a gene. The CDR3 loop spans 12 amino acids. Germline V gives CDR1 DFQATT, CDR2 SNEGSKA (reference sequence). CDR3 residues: CSARRQGEEQYF. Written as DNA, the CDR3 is TGCAGTGCTAGGCGACAGGGGGAGGAGCAGTACTTC.

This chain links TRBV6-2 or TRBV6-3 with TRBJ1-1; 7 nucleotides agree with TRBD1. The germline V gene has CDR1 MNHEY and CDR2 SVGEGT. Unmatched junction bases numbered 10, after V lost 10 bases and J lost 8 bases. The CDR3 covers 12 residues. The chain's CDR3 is CATSWTGGEAFF. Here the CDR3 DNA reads TGTGCCACCTCTTGGACAGGAGGGGAAGCTTTCTTT.

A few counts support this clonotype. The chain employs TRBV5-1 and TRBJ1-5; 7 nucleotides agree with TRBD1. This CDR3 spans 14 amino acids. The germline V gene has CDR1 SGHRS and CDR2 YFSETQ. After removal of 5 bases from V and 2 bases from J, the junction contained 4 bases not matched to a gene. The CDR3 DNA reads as TGCGCCAGCAGTCAAACAGGGGGCAATCAGCCCCAGCATTTT. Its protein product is CASSQTGGNQPQHF.

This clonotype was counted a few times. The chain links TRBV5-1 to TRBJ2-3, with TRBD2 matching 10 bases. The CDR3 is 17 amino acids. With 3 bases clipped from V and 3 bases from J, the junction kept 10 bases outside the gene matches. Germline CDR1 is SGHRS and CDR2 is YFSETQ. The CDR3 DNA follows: TGCGCCAGCAGCTCGGGCGCTAGCGGGAGACCGACAGATACGCAGTATTTT. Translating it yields CASSSGASGRPTDTQYF.

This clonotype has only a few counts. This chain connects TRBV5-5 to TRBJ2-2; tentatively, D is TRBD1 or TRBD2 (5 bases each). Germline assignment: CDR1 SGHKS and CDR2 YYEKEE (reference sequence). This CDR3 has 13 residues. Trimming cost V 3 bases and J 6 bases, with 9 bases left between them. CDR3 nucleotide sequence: TGTGCCAGCAGCTGGGGGACGGCCGGGGAGCTGTTTTTT. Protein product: CASSWGTAGELFF.

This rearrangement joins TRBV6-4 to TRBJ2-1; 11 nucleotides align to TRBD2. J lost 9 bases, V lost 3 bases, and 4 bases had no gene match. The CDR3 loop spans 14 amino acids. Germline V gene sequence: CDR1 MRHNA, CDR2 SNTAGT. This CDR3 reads CASSELAGVSEQFF. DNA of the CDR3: TGTGCCAGCAGTGAACTAGCGGGAGTTTCTGAGCAGTTCTTC.

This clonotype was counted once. Here the CDR3 DNA reads TGTGCCATGGGGAGCGGAACCTACAATGAGCAGTTCTTC. The encoded protein is CAMGSGTYNEQFF. The chain carries TRBV10-3 and TRBJ2-1, with D possibly matching TRBD2 (5 bases). The germline CDR1 and CDR2 sequences are ENHRY and SYGVKD. Trimming removed 9 bases from V and 2 bases from J, with 11 bases in between. The CDR3 spans 13 residues.

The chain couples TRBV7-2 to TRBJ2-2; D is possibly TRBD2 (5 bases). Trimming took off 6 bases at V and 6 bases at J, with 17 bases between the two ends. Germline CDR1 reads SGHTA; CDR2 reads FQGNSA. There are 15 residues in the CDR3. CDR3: CASRIPGTVAGELFF. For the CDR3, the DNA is TGTGCCAGCAGAATACCGGGAACCGTGGCCGGGGAGCTGTTTTTT.

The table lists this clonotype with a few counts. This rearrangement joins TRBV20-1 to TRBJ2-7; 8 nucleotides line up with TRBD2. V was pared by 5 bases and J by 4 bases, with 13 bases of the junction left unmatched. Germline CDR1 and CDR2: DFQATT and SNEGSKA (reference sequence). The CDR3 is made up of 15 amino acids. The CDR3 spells CSAPPQTSAKYEQYF. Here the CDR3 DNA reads TGCAGTGCTCCGCCCCAGACTAGCGCGAAATACGAGCAGTACTTC.

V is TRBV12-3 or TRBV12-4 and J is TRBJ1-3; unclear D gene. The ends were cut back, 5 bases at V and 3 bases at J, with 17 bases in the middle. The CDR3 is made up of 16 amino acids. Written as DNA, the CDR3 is TGTGCCAGCAGTCAGGTGGACGCCTCCTTTGGAAACACCATATATTTT. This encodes CASSQVDASFGNTIYF.